The T cell receptor (beta chain) under discussion was sequenced for a study of neoadjuvant nivolumab and ipilimumab in lung cancer. Findings of the study overall: Resected tumors had greater TCR richness and clonality than uninvolved lung. Only two of four nivolumab-treated tumors gained richness and clonality by surgery. TCR clonality did not significantly correlate with pathologic tumor regression.

TCRdb keeps only in-frame clones here, not all; method: immunoSEQ multiplex PCR. The table records some 31,000 clones, under 95% of them present only once. To note about this clone: Its antigen is unknown.

Trimming took off 4 bases at V and 0 bases at J, with 12 bases between the two ends. Germline CDR1 and CDR2: MDHEN and SYDVKM. The CDR3 length is 15 residues. The clonotype originates from an adult with non-small cell lung cancer. The chain joins TRBV28 to TRBJ1-1; D may be TRBD1 (5 bases). The source was peripheral blood, collected after neoadjuvant nivolumab, alone or with ipilimumab, at or shortly before surgery. CDR3 sequence: CASSSPWGMNTEAFF. For the CDR3, the DNA is TGTGCCAGCAGTTCCCCCTGGGGGATGAACACTGAAGCTTTCTTT.